The TCR beta chain under discussion was sequenced for a study of tumor-infiltrating lymphocytes in primary liver carcinoma. Details on this clonotype: Compared with germline, one end of the junction differs, possibly owing to a read error.

The input was about 500 ng total RNA; TCR beta cDNA was made from it with a constant-region primer. Slightly modified ARM-PCR with three nested multiplex PCR rounds yielded TCR beta libraries. It was with TRBV1-TRBV30 forward primers and a C-beta reverse primer that the first two PCR rounds were run, at around 9 cycles each. TCRdb itself ran the multiplex PCR reads through MiXCR, one entry per CDR3 protein. In the table there are fewer than 80,000 distinct CDR3 sequences, 69% of which are singletons. Co-extraction of both nucleic acids (RNA and DNA) used roughly 20-33 mg of unsorted bulk tissue. The patients presented with primary liver carcinoma, which was managed through surgical resection. Chronic HBV infection, untreated so far, was present in the patients. The CDR3 is 15 amino acids. The V gene's germline CDR1 is SGHVS and CDR2 FQNEAQ.

The sample consisted of tumor-adjacent normal liver tissue. The gene calls are TRBV7-8 and TRBJ2-5, with 7 bases aligning to TRBD2. The receptor comes from a man aged 35-49 years with primary liver carcinoma and hepatitis B virus infection. DNA of the CDR3: TGTGCCAGCAGCTTAAACCCACGGGGGGTAGAGACCAAGTACTTC. The encoded protein is CASSLNPRGVETKYF.